The text below deals with one T cell receptor (beta chain). Its matching antigen is unknown. Methods used by the authors: Owing to the provision of junction-only sequences devoid of quality scores by immunoSEQ, filtering differed. Using immunoSEQ multiplex PCR, the repertoire was profiled, and TCRdb retains in-frame clones only, with some absent. D and trimming come from the DNA, and the V and J calls and clone size come from that table. The sample has about 2 million clones; about 95% are singletons. Naive CD8 populations comprised CD45RO-negative cells positively selected for CCR7, excluding terminally differentiated effector memory CD45RA+ cells. This entry comes from a study of shared clonotypes between healthy human individuals. The CDR3 runs 16 residues. Trimming removed 1 base from V and 4 bases from J, with 11 bases in between. CDR1 is LGHNA and CDR2 is YSLEER in the germline V gene. Study results and caveats: With several donors compared, around 5.4% of naive CD4 clonotypes were shared. Generation probabilities were higher for clonotypes shared across all four sorted-subset donors than for unshared ones.

The TCR comes from a man between 18 and 29 years old in good health. The chain combines TRBV4-3 with TRBJ2-6; perhaps TRBD2 as D (5 bases). The sample was naive CD8+ T cells sorted from blood. CDR3 bases: TGCGCCAGCAGCCAAGGACGGGGTGCCGGGGCCAACGTCCTGACTTTC. Amino acids: CASSQGRGAGANVLTF.